This T cell receptor (beta chain) was sequenced during a study of response to subunit inactivated influenza vaccine. TCRdb called the RT-PCR reads again in MiXCR, with one record for every CDR3 protein. The table includes a few hundred thousand distinct CDR3 sequences, approximately 11% detected once. The CDR3 covers 13 residues. V lost 3 bases, J lost 4 bases, and 10 bases lay in between. Ten or more counts support this clonotype. Another study also made use of these data, one on T cells expressing NK-cell markers. That report notes: cDNA encoding TCR beta was synthesized via 5'RACE template switching incorporating UMIs.

This specimen consisted of PBMCs from blood, obtained on the day of vaccination. V gene TRBV12-3 or TRBV12-4 combines with J gene TRBJ2-7; no reliable D call. The clonotype was recovered from a man between 50 and 59 years old who received an inactivated influenza vaccine. The chain's CDR3 is CASSFEALYEQYF. The CDR3 nucleotides are TGTGCCAGCAGTTTCGAGGCCTTATACGAGCAGTACTTC.